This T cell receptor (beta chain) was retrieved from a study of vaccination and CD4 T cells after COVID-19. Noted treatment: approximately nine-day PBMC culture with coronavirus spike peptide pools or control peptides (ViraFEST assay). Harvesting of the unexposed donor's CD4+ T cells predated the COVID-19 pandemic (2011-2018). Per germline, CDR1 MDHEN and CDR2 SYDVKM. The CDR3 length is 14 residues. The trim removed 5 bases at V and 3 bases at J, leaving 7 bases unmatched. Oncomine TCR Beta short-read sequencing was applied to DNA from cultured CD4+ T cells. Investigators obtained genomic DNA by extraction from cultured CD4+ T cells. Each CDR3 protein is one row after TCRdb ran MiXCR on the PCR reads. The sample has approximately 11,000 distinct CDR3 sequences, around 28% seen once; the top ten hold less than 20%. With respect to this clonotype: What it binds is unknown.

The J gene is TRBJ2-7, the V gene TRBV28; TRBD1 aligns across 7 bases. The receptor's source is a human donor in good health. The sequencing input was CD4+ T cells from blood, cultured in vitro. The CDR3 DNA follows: TGTGCCAGCAGTCTACCGACAGGGTTCTACGAGCAGTACTTC. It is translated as CASSLPTGFYEQYF.